This TCR beta chain was documented in a study of beta chain features in type 1 diabetes. Regarding the study as a whole: All four CD4+ subsets of Type 1 diabetes patients contained TCRB CDR3s that were moderately but significantly shorter. These data did not resolve whether HLA type affects TCRB rearrangement. Within patients, naive, central memory and Treg TCRB repertoires seemed more similar than within healthy donors.

This clone was detected only a few times. Its antigen is undetermined. The CDR3 consists of 17 residues. V lost 0 bases and J 2 bases, leaving 14 bases between the germline ends. CDR1 MDHEN and CDR2 SYDVKM come from the germline V gene. Sequenced material consisted of expressed TCRB transcripts (all of the isolated RNA was reverse transcribed). Measured with immunoSEQ multiplex PCR; TCRdb has only the in-frame clones, and not every one. The sample carries about 140,000 clones, around 13% recorded once. This chain uses TRBV28 with TRBJ1-5; D unresolved. The clonotype comes from a man aged 18 to 30 with type 1 diabetes. The specimen sequenced was central memory CD4+ T cells from blood. In DNA, the CDR3 is TGTGCCAGCAGTTTATGGTACAGTGACGAAGGCAATCAGCCCCAGCATTTT. Translating gives CASSLWYSDEGNQPQHF.